Below, 20 T cell receptor beta chains from the same sample are listed, as sequenced in a study of shared clonotypes between healthy human individuals (TCRdb year 2020). The library was made by the immunoSEQ multiplex PCR assay. TCRdb obtained this table from immuneACCESS and retained in-frame rearrangements with V and J assigned. These tables miss some clones; where compared with another copy, unresolved V genes account for less than half of the shortfall, and the remainder is unexplained. The sample table shows about 600,000 clones, and more than 95% are seen once. In total, the top ten clones hold about 0.057% of the sample. Specimen: naive CD4+ T cells sorted from blood. The cell subset or site label for this specimen denotes: CD45RA+ positively selected. The origin of the receptors is a woman aged 25 to 39 in good health.

The chain combines TRBV28 with TRBJ1-6; D is perhaps TRBD1 (6 bases). V was trimmed by 4 bases and J by 5 bases, leaving 12 bases between them. Germline V gene data show CDR1 as MDHEN and CDR2 as SYDVKM. The CDR3 is 15 amino acids. Here the CDR3 reads CASSSQGGNNSPLHF. The CDR3 DNA follows: TGTGCCAGCAGTTCACAAGGGGGAAATAATTCACCCCTCCACTTT.

This clone was detected once. J is TRBJ1-5 and V is TRBV10-2, with 7 bases aligning to TRBD1. The V gene end was trimmed by 6 bases and the J gene end by 3 bases; junction bases not matched to a gene: 5. Germline CDR1 and CDR2: WSHSY and SAAADI. CDR3 length: 14 amino acids. The CDR3 is CASRADRYNQPQHF. The CDR3 bases are TGCGCCAGCAGGGCGGACAGGTACAATCAGCCCCAGCATTTT.

The chain has TRBV7-9 and TRBJ2-7; D is undetermined. The germline CDR1 and CDR2 sequences are SEHNR and FQNEAQ (reference sequence). The CDR3 is 14 residues long. Trimming left V 7 bases short and J 5 bases short, with 18 bases between. The CDR3 DNA sequence: TGTGCCAGCACCTCCAGGCCCCATCCCGACGAGCAGTACTTC. Amino acids: CASTSRPHPDEQYF.

There are a few counts of this clone. A read error may produce the germline difference seen at one junction end. The rearrangement joins TRBV5-1 to TRBJ1-3; D call uncertain. The CDR3 covers 12 residues. Looked up from germline, CDR1 is SGHRS and CDR2 is YFSETQ. CDR3 DNA: TGCGCCAGCAGCTGGAATGGAGACACCATATATTTT. Its translation: CASSWNGDTIYF.

The rearrangement joins TRBV4-1 to TRBJ1-5, with D possibly being TRBD1 (6 bases). Germline V gene lookup returns CDR1 MGHRA and CDR2 YSYEKL. This CDR3 is built from 17 residues. The germline V and J ends were trimmed by 3 bases and 1 base, with 16 bases remaining between them. CDR3 DNA sequence: TGCGCCAGCAGCCAGGCTGACAGGCTCTACAGCAATCAGCCCCAGCATTTT. This translates into CASSQADRLYSNQPQHF.

V usage is TRBV27 and J usage is TRBJ2-1; D might be TRBD1 or TRBD2, each matching 5 bases. Trimming removed 7 bases from V and 6 bases from J, with 22 bases in between. This CDR3 is built from 16 residues. Germline values: CDR1 MNHEY, CDR2 SMNVEV (reference sequence). This chain's CDR3 is CASNPRAGRGSNEQFF. The CDR3, as DNA: TGTGCCAGCAATCCCCGGGCGGGCCGGGGCAGCAATGAGCAGTTCTTC.

This chain links TRBV2 with TRBJ2-7, with 9 bases that match TRBD2. Germline assignment: CDR1 SNHLY and CDR2 FYNNEI. CDR3 length equals 15 residues. The V segment lost 3 bases and the J segment 7 bases; nucleotides outside the gene matches: 10. CDR3 DNA: TGTGCCAGCAGTGAGTTTTCGGGACTAGCAGAAGAGCAGTACTTC. It translates to CASSEFSGLAEEQYF. The full variable domain, with the rest looked up from reference TRBV2 and TRBJ2-7, is EPEVTQTPSHQVTQMGQEVILRCVPISNHLYFYWYRQILGQKVEFLVSFYNNEISEKSEIFDDQFSVERPDGSNFTLKIRSTKLEDSAMYFCASSEFSGLAEEQYFGPGTRLTVT.

V and J are TRBV6-1 and TRBJ2-7; D possibly corresponds to TRBD1 (5 bases). CDR1 is MNHNS, CDR2 SASEGT, per germline. The ends were cut back, 3 bases at V and 2 bases at J, with 11 bases in the middle. The CDR3 consists of 14 residues. This chain's CDR3 is CASSDLQGAYEQYF. In DNA, the CDR3 is TGTGCCAGCAGTGATTTGCAGGGTGCCTACGAGCAGTACTTC.

The chain uses TRBV6-5 and TRBJ1-2; no definite D call. CDR3 length: 13 residues. V was shortened by 7 bases and J by 7 bases, with 16 bases between the two germline ends. Germline loops: CDR1 MNHEY, CDR2 SVGAGI. In DNA, the CDR3 is TGTGCCAGCACCTCCGGGCAAGCGGGTGGCTACACCTTC. Translation gives CASTSGQAGGYTF.

The chain combines TRBV5-6 with TRBJ2-1, with 8 nucleotides matching TRBD2. CDR1 and CDR2 (germline): SGHDT, YYEEEE. This CDR3 region has 15 residues. Unmatched junction bases numbered 4, after V lost 1 base and J lost 4 bases. The CDR3 sequence: CASSLSGRGYNEQFF. In DNA, the CDR3 is TGTGCCAGCAGCTTGAGCGGGAGAGGGTACAATGAGCAGTTCTTC.

V is TRBV5-1 and J is TRBJ2-5; D uncertain. With 5 bases removed from V and 2 bases from J, the gap between germline ends came to 10 bases. The CDR3 contains 13 residues. Germline loops: CDR1 SGHRS, CDR2 YFSETQ. The CDR3 here is CASRRQEQETQYF. The CDR3 nucleotides are TGCGCCAGCAGACGCCAGGAGCAAGAGACCCAGTACTTC.

The V gene is TRBV11-3, the J gene TRBJ1-1; 7 nucleotides agree with TRBD1. The CDR3 is made up of 14 amino acids. CDR1 is SGHNT and CDR2 is YENEEA in the germline V gene. V lost 5 bases and J lost 1; bases outside the gene matches: 4. The CDR3 sequence: CASSPRTGNTEAFF. The CDR3, as DNA: TGTGCCAGCAGCCCCAGGACAGGGAACACTGAAGCTTTCTTT. Using reference TRBV11-3 and TRBJ1-1 for the parts outside the CDR3, the full variable domain is EAGVVQSPRYKIIEKKQPVAFWCNPISGHNTLYWYLQNLGQGPELLIRYENEEAVDDSQLPKDRFSAERLKGVDSTLKIQPAELGDSAVYLCASSPRTGNTEAFFGQGTRLTVV.

This chain joins TRBV18 and TRBJ2-3; no definite D call. V was cut by 0 bases and J by 0 bases, with 7 bases left in between. Germline V CDR1 and CDR2: KGHSH, LQKENI. The CDR3 sequence is 15 residues long. Here the CDR3 DNA reads TGTGCCAGCTCACCACCTAGCCTTAGCACAGATACGCAGTATTTT. Translated, it gives CASSPPSLSTDTQYF.

This clone occurred once. J is TRBJ2-7 and V is TRBV2; the D gene is possibly TRBD1 (7 bases). Per the germline V gene, CDR1 is SNHLY and CDR2 is FYNNEI. CDR3 size: 12 residues. Trimming removed 3 bases from V and 6 bases from J, with 9 bases in between. CDR3 nucleotide sequence: TGTGCCAGCAGTGACCAGGGGGGCGAGCAGTACTTC. This encodes CASSDQGGEQYF.

The chain recombines TRBV15 with TRBJ2-1; 13 positions agree with TRBD2. V was clipped by 1 base and J by 4 bases; unmatched bases: 13. Germline assignment: CDR1 LNHNV and CDR2 YYDKDF (reference sequence). This CDR3 region has 20 residues. DNA of the CDR3: TGTGCCACCAGCAGAGTGCGGAGACTAGCGGGAGGAGGGGGTTACAATGAGCAGTTCTTC. This sequence encodes CATSRVRRLAGGGGYNEQFF.

Written as DNA, the CDR3 is TGTGCCAGCAGTGCCGTTATGTGGGGGCTTGGGGACAATGAGCAGTTCTTC. This gives the protein CASSAVMWGLGDNEQFF. The J gene is TRBJ2-1, the V gene TRBV28; D may be TRBD1 (6 bases). Germline assignment: CDR1 MDHEN and CDR2 SYDVKM. V shed 5 bases and J shed 5 bases, with 22 bases lying between them. CDR3 length: 17 residues.

This chain connects TRBV2 to TRBJ1-2; D call uncertain. Germline assignment: CDR1 SNHLY and CDR2 FYNNEI. The CDR3 runs to 12 residues. Trimming left V 8 bases short and J 7 bases short, with 14 bases between. In DNA, the CDR3 is TGTGCCAGCCCCCCGGGTTTAGCTGGCTACACCTTC. This codes for CASPPGLAGYTF. Drawing the rest from reference TRBV2 and TRBJ1-2, the complete variable domain is EPEVTQTPSHQVTQMGQEVILRCVPISNHLYFYWYRQILGQKVEFLVSFYNNEISEKSEIFDDQFSVERPDGSNFTLKIRSTKLEDSAMYFCASPPGLAGYTFGSGTRLTVV.

This sequence joins TRBV5-6 and TRBJ2-1, with TRBD2 identical over 12 bases. Germline-derived CDR1 and CDR2 are SGHDT and YYEEEE. J gave up 6 bases and V 3 bases, and 4 bases lay outside the gene matches. The CDR3 runs to 15 residues. The chain's CDR3 is CASSSSGRGPNEQFF. The CDR3 DNA reads as TGTGCCAGCAGCTCTAGCGGGAGGGGACCCAATGAGCAGTTCTTC.

This rearrangement joins TRBV28 to TRBJ2-1; no clear D. This CDR3 comprises 15 residues. Germline loops: CDR1 MDHEN, CDR2 SYDVKM. Trimming took off 6 bases at V and 8 bases at J, with 20 bases between the two ends. This CDR3 is CASSPYSRILDEQFF. The CDR3 DNA reads as TGTGCCAGCAGCCCATATAGCAGGATCCTCGATGAGCAGTTCTTC.

The chain combines TRBV6-1 with TRBJ2-7; D perhaps matches TRBD2 (6 bases). CDR1 MNHNS and CDR2 SASEGT come from the germline V gene. V lost 11 bases and J 3 bases, leaving 20 bases between the germline ends. The CDR3 has 14 residues. The CDR3 reads CAGRRAPGDYEQYF. CDR3 nucleotides: TGTGCCGGTCGGAGGGCCCCAGGTGACTACGAGCAGTACTTC.